These 6 T cell receptor beta chains came from one sample sequenced in a study of blood T cells in healthy people across ages. Next came a second PCR, run for about 7 to 12 cycles, which used a sample-barcoded 5' primer along with a J-beta primer mix. TCRdb called the 5' RACE reads again in MiXCR, with one record for every CDR3 protein. The top ten clones hold about 3% of a sample with 600,000 to 900,000 distinct CDR3 sequences, approximately 24% of them seen once. The sample also formed part of further work on T cells of mothers and their children.

What was sequenced was blood. The receptors were sampled from a boy aged 10-17 years in good health.

V gene TRBV18 combines with J gene TRBJ1-2; 9 nucleotides line up with TRBD1. CDR1 and CDR2 from the germline V gene are KGHSH and LQKENI. The trim removed 1 base at V and 5 bases at J, leaving 5 bases unmatched. The CDR3 is 15 amino acids. The CDR3 loop reads CASSPQDRGVYGYTF. The CDR3 nucleotides read TGTGCCAGCTCACCACAGGACAGGGGAGTGTATGGCTACACCTTC.

This clonotype came up a few times. The chain recombines TRBV18 with TRBJ1-2; TRBD1 matches at 7 bases. Losses at the gene ends were 8 bases for V and 5 bases for J; bases not matched to a gene: 5. Germline CDR1 reads KGHSH; CDR2 reads LQKENI. The CDR3 sequence is 12 residues long. The CDR3 sequence: CASRQGLYGYTF. The CDR3 bases are TGTGCCAGCAGACAGGGCTTGTATGGCTACACCTTC.

This clonotype was recorded only once. The V and J genes are TRBV6-1 and TRBJ2-2; the D is unclear. The V end was cut by 8 bases, the J end by 5 bases, with 6 bases between. The CDR3 runs 11 residues. Germline V gives CDR1 MNHNS, CDR2 SASEGT. As DNA, the CDR3 is TGTGCCAGCCATGGGACCGGGGAGCTGTTTTTT. Its protein is CASHGTGELFF.

This chain connects TRBV5-5 to TRBJ2-7; 7 bases map to TRBD2. CDR1 is SGHKS, CDR2 YYEKEE, per germline (reference sequence). The CDR3 is 14 amino acids. Trimming removed 6 bases from V and 0 bases from J; junction bases left unmatched: 6. The CDR3 sequence: CASTPLASSYEQYF. The CDR3 DNA reads TGTGCCAGCACCCCACTAGCGTCCTCCTACGAGCAGTACTTC.

The chain links TRBV6-2 or TRBV6-3 to TRBJ2-7; D might be TRBD1 or TRBD2, each matching 5 bases. V lost 6 bases to trimming and J lost 1 base, with 19 bases between them. The CDR3 length is 16 residues. Germline lookup yields CDR1 MNHEY and CDR2 SVGEGT. The CDR3 coding sequence is TGTGCCAGCAGCCCCCTTCCCCGGGGCAGATCCTACGAGCAGTACTTC. Translating it yields CASSPLPRGRSYEQYF.

V and J are TRBV6-5 and TRBJ2-5; TRBD2 matches 11 bases. Trimming removed 5 bases from V and 9 bases from J; junction bases left unmatched: 11. The germline gives CDR1 MNHEY, CDR2 SVGAGI. CDR3 length: 15 residues. CDR3 DNA: TGTGCCAGCAGTCCCCCGGGACTAGCGGTCATGTCCCAGTACTTC. Translating gives CASSPPGLAVMSQYF.